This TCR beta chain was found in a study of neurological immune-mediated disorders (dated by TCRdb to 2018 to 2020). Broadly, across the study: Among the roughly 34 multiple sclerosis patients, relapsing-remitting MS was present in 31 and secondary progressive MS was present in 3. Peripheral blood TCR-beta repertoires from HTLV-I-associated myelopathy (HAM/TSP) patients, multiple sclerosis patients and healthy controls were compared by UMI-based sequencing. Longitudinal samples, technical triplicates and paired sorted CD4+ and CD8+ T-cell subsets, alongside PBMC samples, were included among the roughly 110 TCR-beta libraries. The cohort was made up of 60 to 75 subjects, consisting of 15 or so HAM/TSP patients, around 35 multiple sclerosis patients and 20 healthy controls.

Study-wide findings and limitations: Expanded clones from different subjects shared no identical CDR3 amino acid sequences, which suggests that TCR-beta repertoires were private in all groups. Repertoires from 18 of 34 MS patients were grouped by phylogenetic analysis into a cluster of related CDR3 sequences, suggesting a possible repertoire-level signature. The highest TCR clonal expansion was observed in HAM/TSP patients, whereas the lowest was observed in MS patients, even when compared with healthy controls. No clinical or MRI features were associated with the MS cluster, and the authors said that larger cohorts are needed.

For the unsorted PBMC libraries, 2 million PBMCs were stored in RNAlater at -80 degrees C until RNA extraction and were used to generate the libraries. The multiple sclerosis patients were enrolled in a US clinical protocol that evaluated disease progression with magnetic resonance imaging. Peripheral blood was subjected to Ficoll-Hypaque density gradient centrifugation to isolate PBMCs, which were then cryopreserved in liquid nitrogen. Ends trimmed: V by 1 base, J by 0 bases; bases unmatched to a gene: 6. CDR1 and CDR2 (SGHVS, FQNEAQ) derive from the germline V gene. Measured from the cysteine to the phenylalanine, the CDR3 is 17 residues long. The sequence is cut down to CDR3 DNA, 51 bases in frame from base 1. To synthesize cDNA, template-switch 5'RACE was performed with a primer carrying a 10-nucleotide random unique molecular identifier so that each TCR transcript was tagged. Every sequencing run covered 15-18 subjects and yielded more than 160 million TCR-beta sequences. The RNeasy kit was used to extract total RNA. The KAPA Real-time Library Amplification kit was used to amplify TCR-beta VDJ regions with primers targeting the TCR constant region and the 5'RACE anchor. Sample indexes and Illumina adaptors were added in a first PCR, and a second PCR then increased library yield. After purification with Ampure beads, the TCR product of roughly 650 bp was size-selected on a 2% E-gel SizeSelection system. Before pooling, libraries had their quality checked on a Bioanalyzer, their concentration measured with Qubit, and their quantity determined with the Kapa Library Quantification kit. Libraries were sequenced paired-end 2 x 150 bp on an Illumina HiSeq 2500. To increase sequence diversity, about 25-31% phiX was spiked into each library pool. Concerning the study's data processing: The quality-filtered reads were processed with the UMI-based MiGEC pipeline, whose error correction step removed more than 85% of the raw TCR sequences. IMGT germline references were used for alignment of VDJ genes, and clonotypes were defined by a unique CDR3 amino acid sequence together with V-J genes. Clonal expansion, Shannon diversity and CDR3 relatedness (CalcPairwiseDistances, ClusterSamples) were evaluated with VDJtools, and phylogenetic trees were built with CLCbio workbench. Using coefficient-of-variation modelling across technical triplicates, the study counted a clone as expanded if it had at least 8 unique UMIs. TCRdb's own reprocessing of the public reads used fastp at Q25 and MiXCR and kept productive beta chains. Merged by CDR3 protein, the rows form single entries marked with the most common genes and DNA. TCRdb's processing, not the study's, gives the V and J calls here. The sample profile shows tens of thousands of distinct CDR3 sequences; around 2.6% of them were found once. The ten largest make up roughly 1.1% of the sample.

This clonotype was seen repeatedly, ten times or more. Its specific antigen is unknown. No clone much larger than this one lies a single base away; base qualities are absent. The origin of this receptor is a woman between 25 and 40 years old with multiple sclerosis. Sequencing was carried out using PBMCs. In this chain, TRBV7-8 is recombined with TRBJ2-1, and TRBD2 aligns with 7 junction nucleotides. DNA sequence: TGTGCCAGCAGCTTAGGGGCGGGAGAGGTCTCCTACAATGAGCAGTTCTTC. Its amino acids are CASSLGAGEVSYNEQFF.